This T cell receptor beta chain was captured by sequencing in a study of blood T cell repertoires in COVID-19. About the study: T cells, B-cell-depleted T cells, or PBMCs supplied cDNA or gDNA.

This clone appeared a single time. The length of the CDR3 is 16 residues. Germline CDR1 ENHRY, CDR2 SYGVKD. With 5 bases clipped from V and 5 bases from J, the junction kept 11 bases outside the gene matches. In the study's own analysis: Estimation of nucleated cell counts relied on the amplification of reference gene primers. This table comes from immunoSEQ multiplex PCR, and its TCRdb copy is limited to in-frame clones, with some not included. V, J and clone size derive from that table, while D and trimming were established from the DNA sequence. This table holds around 25,000 clones, approximately 85% found once.

Sequenced input: peripheral blood. This receptor was identified in a woman aged 45-65 years with active COVID-19. The V call is TRBV10-3, the J call TRBJ2-1; 8 bases map to TRBD1. The CDR3 DNA reads TGTGCCATCAGTATGAACAGGGGGATGAAGGACAATGAGCAGTTCTTC. This sequence encodes CAISMNRGMKDNEQFF.